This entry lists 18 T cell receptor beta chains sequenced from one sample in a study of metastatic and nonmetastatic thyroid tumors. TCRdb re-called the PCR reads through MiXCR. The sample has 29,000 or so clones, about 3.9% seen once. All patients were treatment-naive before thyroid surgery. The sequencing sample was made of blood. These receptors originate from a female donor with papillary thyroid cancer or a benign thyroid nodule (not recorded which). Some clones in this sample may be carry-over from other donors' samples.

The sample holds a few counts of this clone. Here the CDR3 DNA reads TGTGCCAGCAGTGACGGGACAGGGGGCAATGAGCAGTTCTTC. It translates to CASSDGTGGNEQFF. The chain couples TRBV6-4 to TRBJ2-1, with TRBD1 identical over 11 bases. With V trimmed by 2 bases and J by 6 bases, 0 bases remained unmatched. In germline, CDR1 is MRHNA, CDR2 SNTAGT. This CDR3 region has 14 residues.

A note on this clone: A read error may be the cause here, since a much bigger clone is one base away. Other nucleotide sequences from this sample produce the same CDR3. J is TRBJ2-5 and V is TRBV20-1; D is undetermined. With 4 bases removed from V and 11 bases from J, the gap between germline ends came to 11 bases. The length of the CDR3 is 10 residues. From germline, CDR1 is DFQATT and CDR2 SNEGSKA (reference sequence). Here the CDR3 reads CSAILVTQYF. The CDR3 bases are TGCAGTGCTATTCTTGTGACACAGTACTTC.

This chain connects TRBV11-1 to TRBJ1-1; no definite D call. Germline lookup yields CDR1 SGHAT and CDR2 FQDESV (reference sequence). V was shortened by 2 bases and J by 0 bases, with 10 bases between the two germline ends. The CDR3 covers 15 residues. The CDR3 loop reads CASSLFGHMNTEAFF. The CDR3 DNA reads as TGTGCCAGCAGCTTATTCGGCCACATGAACACTGAAGCTTTCTTT.

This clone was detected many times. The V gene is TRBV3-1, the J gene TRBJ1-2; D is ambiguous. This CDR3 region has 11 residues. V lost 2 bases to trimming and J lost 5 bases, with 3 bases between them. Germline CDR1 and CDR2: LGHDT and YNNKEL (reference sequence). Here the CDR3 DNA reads TGTGCCAGCAGCCAATGGTATGGCTACACCTTC. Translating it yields CASSQWYGYTF.

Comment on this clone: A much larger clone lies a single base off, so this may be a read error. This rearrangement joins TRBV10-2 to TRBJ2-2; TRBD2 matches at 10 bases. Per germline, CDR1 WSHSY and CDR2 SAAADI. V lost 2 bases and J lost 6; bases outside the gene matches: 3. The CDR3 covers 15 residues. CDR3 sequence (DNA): TGCGCCAGCAGTGAGAGCGGGAGGGGCTCCGGGGAGCTGTTTTTT. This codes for CASSESGRGSGELFF.

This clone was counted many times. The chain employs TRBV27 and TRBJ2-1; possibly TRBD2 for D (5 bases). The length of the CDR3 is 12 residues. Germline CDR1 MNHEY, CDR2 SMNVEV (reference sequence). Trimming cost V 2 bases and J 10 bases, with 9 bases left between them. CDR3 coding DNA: TGTGCCAGCAGTTTAACAAGAGGGGAGCAGTTCTTC. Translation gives CASSLTRGEQFF.

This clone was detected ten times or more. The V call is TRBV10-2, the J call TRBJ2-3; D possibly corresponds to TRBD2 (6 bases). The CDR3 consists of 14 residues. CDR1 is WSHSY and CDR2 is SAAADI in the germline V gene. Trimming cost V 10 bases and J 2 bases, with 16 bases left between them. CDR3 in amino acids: CATMRGLLTDTQYF. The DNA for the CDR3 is TGCGCCACCATGCGGGGACTTCTCACAGATACGCAGTATTTT.

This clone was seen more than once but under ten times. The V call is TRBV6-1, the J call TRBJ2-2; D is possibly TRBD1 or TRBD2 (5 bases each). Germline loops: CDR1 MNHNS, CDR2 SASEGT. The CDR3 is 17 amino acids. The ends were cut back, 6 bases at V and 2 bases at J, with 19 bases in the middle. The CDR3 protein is CASSQTRDGPNTGELFF. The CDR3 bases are TGTGCCAGCAGCCAAACCCGGGACGGACCTAACACCGGGGAGCTGTTTTTT.

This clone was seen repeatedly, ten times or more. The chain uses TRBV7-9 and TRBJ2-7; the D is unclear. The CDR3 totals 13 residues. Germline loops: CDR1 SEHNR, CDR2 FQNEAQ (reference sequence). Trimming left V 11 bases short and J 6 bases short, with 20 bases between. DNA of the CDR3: TGTGCCTCACGGCCGTCAACGAGGACCGAGCAGTACTTC. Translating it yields CASRPSTRTEQYF.

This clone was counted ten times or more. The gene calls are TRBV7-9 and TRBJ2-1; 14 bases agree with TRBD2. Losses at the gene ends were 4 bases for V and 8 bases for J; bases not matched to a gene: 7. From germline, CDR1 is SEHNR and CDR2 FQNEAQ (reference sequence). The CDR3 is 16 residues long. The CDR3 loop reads CASSSLGTSGSYEQFF. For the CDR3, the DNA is TGTGCCAGCAGCTCCCTTGGGACTAGCGGGAGCTATGAGCAGTTCTTC.

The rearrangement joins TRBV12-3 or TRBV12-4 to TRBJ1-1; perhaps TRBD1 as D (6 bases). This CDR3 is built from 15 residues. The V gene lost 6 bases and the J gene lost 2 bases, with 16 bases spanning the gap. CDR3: CASSPDGGDNTEAFF. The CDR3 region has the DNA TGTGCCAGCAGCCCCGACGGGGGCGATAACACTGAAGCTTTCTTT.

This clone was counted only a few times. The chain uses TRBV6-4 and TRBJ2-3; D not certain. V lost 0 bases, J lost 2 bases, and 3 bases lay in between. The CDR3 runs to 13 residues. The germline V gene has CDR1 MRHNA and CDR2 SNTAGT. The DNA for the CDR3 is TGTGCCAGCAGTGACTCAGACACAGATACGCAGTATTTT. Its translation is CASSDSDTDTQYF.

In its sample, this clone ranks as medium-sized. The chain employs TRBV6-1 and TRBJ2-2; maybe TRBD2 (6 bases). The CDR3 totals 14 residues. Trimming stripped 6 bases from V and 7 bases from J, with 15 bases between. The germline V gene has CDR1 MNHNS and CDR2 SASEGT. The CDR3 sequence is CASRIEVGGGELFF. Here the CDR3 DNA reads TGTGCCAGCAGGATCGAGGTGGGGGGCGGGGAGCTGTTTTTT.

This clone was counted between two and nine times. CDR3 sequence: CATSRDSVRAIRQTQHF. DNA for the CDR3: TGTGCCACCAGCAGAGATTCGGTCCGAGCCATCAGACAGACCCAGCATTTT. This chain joins TRBV15 and TRBJ1-5; possibly TRBD1 for D (5 bases). CDR1 LNHNV and CDR2 YYDKDF come from the germline V gene (reference sequence). This CDR3 spans 17 amino acids. V was pared by 0 bases and J by 11 bases, with 23 bases between.

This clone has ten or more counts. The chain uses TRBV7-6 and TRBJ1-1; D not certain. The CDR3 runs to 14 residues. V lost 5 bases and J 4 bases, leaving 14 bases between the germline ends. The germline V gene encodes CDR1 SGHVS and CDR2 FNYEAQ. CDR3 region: CASSAPGRGTEAFF. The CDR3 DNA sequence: TGTGCCAGCAGCGCGCCGGGCCGGGGCACTGAAGCTTTCTTT.

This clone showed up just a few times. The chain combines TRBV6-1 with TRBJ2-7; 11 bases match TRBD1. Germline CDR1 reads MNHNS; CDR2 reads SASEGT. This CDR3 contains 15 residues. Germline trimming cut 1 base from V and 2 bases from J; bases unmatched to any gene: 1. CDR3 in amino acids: CASSEGTGGAYEQYF. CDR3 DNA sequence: TGTGCCAGCAGTGAAGGGACAGGGGGCGCCTACGAGCAGTACTTC.

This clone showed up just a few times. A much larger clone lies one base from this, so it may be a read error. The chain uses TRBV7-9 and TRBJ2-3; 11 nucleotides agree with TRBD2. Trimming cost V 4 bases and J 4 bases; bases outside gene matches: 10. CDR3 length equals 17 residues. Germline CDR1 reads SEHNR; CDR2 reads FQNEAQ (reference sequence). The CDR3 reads CASSSSSGRLGADTQYF. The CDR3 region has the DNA TGTGCCAGCAGCTCCTCTAGCGGGAGGCTTGGGGCAGATACGCAGTATTTT.

CDR3 residues: CSATRQGAFTDTQYF. In DNA form, the CDR3 reads TGCAGTGCTACCAGACAGGGGGCCTTCACGGATACGCAGTATTTT. The rearrangement uses TRBV20-1 and TRBJ2-3; 10 bases are shared with TRBD1. This CDR3 is 15 amino acids long. V shed 4 bases and J 6 bases; nucleotides not matched to a gene: 10. Germline values: CDR1 DFQATT, CDR2 SNEGSKA (reference sequence).